This T cell receptor beta chain came from a study of Ad26.COV2.S vaccination and SARS-CoV-2 variants (dated by TCRdb to the early 2020s). Notes on the research overall: Vaccine-arm donors were drawn from COV1001, a multicentre, randomized, double-blind, placebo-controlled phase I-IIa trial of Ad26.COV2.S in healthy adults. The TCR-sequenced set comprised around 30 samples: approximately 19 Ad26.COV2.S vaccine recipients, 5 placebo recipients and 8 SARS-CoV-2 convalescent individuals. Ad26.COV2.S was given intramuscularly at 5x10^10 or 1x10^11 viral particles, as a single shot or as two shots 56 days apart. TCRbeta repertoire sequencing served as the tool for gauging how specific and how broad the SARS-CoV-2-reactive T cell receptors were following Ad26.COV2.S vaccination. Blinding of investigators to trial group allocation was maintained during experiments and outcome assessment. Trial participants were randomized into five groups of five, in which low-dose or high-dose Ad26.COV2.S was given once or twice, or placebo was given on both occasions. What the study reported, not specific to this receptor: Substantial breadth of spike-specific CD8+ and CD4+ T cell responses was reported after vaccination. The authors noted that the TCR breadth and depth analyses may have underestimated total T cell responses. Vaccine and placebo recipients had similar non-spike TCR breadth, a finding consistent with the vaccine containing only spike. Comparing responses between vaccine doses or regimens was not something the study was powered to do. Ad26.COV2.S recipients had higher spike-specific TCR breadth than placebo recipients (P = 0.0014).

There are a few counts of this clone. The specificity of this receptor is unknown. Base qualities are not at hand, and no much larger clone is one base apart. TCRbeta CDR3 regions were sequenced with the immunoSEQ Assay. After extraction, genomic DNA underwent amplification by bias-controlled multiplex PCR, followed by high-throughput sequencing. Regarding the original processing steps: Collapsing and filtering of sequences were performed to quantify the absolute abundance of each unique TCRbeta CDR3 region. T cell fraction was estimated by normalizing TCRbeta template counts to usable DNA, which was measured by amplifying reference genes present in all nucleated cells. Repertoire TCRs were annotated as SARS-CoV-2-specific when V gene, CDR3 amino acid sequence and J gene were exactly matched to a known reactive TCR set. MIRA supplied the reference SARS-CoV-2 TCR set, which was filtered for enrichment in COVID-19-positive ImmuneCODE repertoires so that public or cross-reactive TCRs were removed. Using the MIRA antigens, annotated TCRs were further analysed by specific ORF or by position within an ORF. Breadth was defined as the number of annotated unique rearrangements divided by the total number of unique productive rearrangements, and depth was defined as the summed frequency of the annotated unique rearrangements. Two-sided Wilcoxon rank-sum tests were used to compare TCR breadth between groups. TCRdb carries this immuneACCESS record with in-frame sequences only. Its versions omit some clonotypes, under half of them owing to an unresolved V gene in the studies checked, with the rest unexplained. D and trimming were read from the DNA, whereas the V and J calls and clone size are those reported in that table. Present in this sample are around 400,000 clones, 75% to 95% of which were seen just once. The leading ten clones occupy roughly an eighth of the sample.

In light of the paper, this sample's treatment or condition label describes: around 19 received Ad26.COV2.S at low or high dose, single or two shots; 5 received placebo; per-sample allocation not given. For vaccine and placebo recipients, the sequenced repertoires came from samples collected on day 63 after the first injection. In Cohort 1b, roughly 25 adults aged 18-55 years were enrolled at a single site in Boston, USA, between 29 July and 7 August 2020. As a vaccine, Ad26.COV2.S was a replication-incompetent adenovirus type 26 vector that expressed a prefusion-stabilized SARS-CoV-2 spike protein derived from the original Wuhan strain. From its cysteine to its phenylalanine, the CDR3 spans 12 amino acids. CDR3 DNA only is kept here, 36 bases in frame from base 1. V is cut by 2 bases and J by 5 bases, and the space between the germline ends is 3 bases. CDR1 and CDR2 are read off the germline V gene as MNHEY and SVGAGI.

Material: peripheral blood, obtained in a trial of Ad26.COV2.S vaccine versus placebo. The TCR originated in a person between 18 and 59 years old who received the Ad26.COV2.S COVID-19 vaccine or a placebo. The sequence is built from TRBV6-5 and TRBJ2-2; a confident D gene designation cannot be given. Here is the DNA: TGTGCCAGCAGTTACCTAACCGGGGAGCTGTTTTTT. This yields the protein CASSYLTGELFF.